This T cell receptor beta chain was retrieved from a study of OX40 agonist ivuxolimab in advanced cancers. Looking at the study overall: Ivuxolimab, an antibody that agonizes OX40 (CD134), was administered to the patients.

General study findings and limits: The 0.1-3.0 mg/kg partial responders had among the lowest clonal expansion. CD8+ T cells were the subset that, on average, had more expanded clones than CD4+.

This CDR3 has 15 residues. The V gene's germline CDR1 is SGHAT and CDR2 FQNNGV. The V gene lost 4 bases and the J gene lost 2 bases, with 13 bases spanning the gap. Blood specimens came from baseline, cycle 4 day 1, and cycle 7 day 1. Note on this clone: The antigen remains unidentified.

TCRdb keeps only in-frame clones here, not all; method: immunoSEQ multiplex PCR. The repertoire includes 55,000 to 60,000 clones, roughly 84% of them detected once, and roughly 0.6% sits in the top ten. This chain links TRBV11-2 with TRBJ2-3; TRBD1 might be the D (6 bases). The clonotype comes from an adult with an advanced solid tumor such as melanoma, head and neck, liver or kidney cancer. The sample here was CD4+ or CD8+ T cells sorted from blood, taken in a trial of the OX40 agonist ivuxolimab. The CDR3 reads CASSSGAQNTDTQYF. The DNA of the CDR3 is TGTGCCAGCAGCTCAGGGGCTCAGAACACAGATACGCAGTATTTT. Full variable domain (outside the CDR3, taken from reference TRBV11-2 and TRBJ2-3): EAGVAQSPRYKIIEKRQSVAFWCNPISGHATLYWYQQILGQGPKLLIQFQNNGVVDDSQLPKDRFSAERLKGVDSTLKIQPAKLEDSAVYLCASSSGAQNTDTQYFGPGTRLTVL.